These 3 T cell receptor beta chains originate from one sample sequenced in a study. Each CDR3 protein is one row after TCRdb ran MiXCR on the RT-PCR reads. Among more than 550,000 distinct CDR3 sequences listed, approximately 15% were seen once. Sequencing input: memory CD4+ T cells from blood. The receptors originated from a female donor in good health, serving as a healthy control.

The chain uses TRBV29-1 and TRBJ1-1; 8 bases align to TRBD1. With 6 bases clipped from V and 11 bases from J, the junction kept 11 bases outside the gene matches. The CDR3 sequence is 12 residues long. The germline gives CDR1 SQVTM, CDR2 ANQGSEA. The CDR3 DNA sequence: TGCAGCGTCTCGACAGGGGCGGAGAAGGCTTTCTTT. This sequence encodes CSVSTGAEKAFF.

The gene calls are TRBV2 and TRBJ2-3, with D possibly being TRBD1 (5 bases). With 5 bases removed from V and 1 base from J, the gap between germline ends came to 13 bases. This CDR3 is built from 15 residues. The germline CDR1 and CDR2 sequences are SNHLY and FYNNEI. The CDR3 nucleotides are TGTGCCAGCAGTCCGCAGGGTATGGGCACAGATACGCAGTATTTT. Its protein product is CASSPQGMGTDTQYF.

This clonotype showed up just a few times. The chain links TRBV6-2 or TRBV6-3 to TRBJ2-1; 7 bases map to TRBD2. J was trimmed by 4 bases and V by 6 bases; bases with no gene match: 12. The CDR3 has 16 amino acids. Germline CDR1 and CDR2: MNHEY and SVGEGT. CDR3 residues: CASSSRSAGEYNEQFF. The CDR3 nucleotides read TGTGCCAGCAGCTCTCGATCGGCGGGGGAGTACAATGAGCAGTTCTTC.